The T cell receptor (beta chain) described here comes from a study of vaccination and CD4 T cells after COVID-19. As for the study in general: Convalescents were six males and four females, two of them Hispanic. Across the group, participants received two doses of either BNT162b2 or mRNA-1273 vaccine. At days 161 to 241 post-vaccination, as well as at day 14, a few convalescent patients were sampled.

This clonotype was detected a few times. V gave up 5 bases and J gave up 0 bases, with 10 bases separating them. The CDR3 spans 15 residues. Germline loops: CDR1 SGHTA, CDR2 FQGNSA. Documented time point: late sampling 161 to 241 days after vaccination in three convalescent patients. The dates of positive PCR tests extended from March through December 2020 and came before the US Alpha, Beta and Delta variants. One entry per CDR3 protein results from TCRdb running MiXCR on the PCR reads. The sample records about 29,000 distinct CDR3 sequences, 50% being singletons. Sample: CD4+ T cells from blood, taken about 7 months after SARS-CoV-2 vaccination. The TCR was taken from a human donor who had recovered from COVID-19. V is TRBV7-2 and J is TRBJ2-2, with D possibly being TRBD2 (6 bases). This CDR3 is CASSRRGTNTGELFF. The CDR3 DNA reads TGTGCCAGCAGCCGTCGCGGGACGAACACCGGGGAGCTGTTTTTT.